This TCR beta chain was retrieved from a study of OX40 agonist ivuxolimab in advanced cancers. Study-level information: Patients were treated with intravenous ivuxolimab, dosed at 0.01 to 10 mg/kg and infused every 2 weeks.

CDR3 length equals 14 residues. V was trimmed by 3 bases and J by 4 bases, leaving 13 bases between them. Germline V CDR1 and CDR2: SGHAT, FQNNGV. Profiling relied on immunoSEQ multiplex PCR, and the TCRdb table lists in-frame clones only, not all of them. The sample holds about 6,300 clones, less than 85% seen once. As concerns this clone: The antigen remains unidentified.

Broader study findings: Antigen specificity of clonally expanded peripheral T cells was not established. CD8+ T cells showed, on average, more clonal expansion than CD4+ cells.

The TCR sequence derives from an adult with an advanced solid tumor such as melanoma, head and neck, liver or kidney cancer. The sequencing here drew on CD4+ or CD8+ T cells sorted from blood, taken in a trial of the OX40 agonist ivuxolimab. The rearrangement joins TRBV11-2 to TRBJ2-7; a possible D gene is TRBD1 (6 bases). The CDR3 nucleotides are TGTGCCAGCAGCTTTGGGGCAGGGGAGTACGAGCAGTACTTC. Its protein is CASSFGAGEYEQYF.